This T cell receptor (beta chain) was recovered during a study of blood T cell repertoires in COVID-19. Background on the study: Samples representing acute and convalescent COVID-19 were sourced from the United States, Italy and Spain. T cells, B-cell-depleted T cells, or PBMCs provided the cDNA or gDNA that served as material.

Under the authors' procedure: Reference gene primer amplification yielded estimated nucleated cell counts. Here immunoSEQ multiplex PCR was the method, and the copy in TCRdb shows in-frame clones only, minus some. For V, J and clone size, that table is used; D and trimming come from the DNA. The table records approximately 120,000 clones, approximately 85% of them present only once. Seattle cases were enrolled at active infection and followed longitudinally. Germline V CDR1 and CDR2: MGHRA, YSYEKL. The CDR3 is made up of 15 amino acids. The V segment lost 1 base and the J segment 3 bases; nucleotides outside the gene matches: 6.

The origin of this receptor is a man aged 25-40 years with COVID-19, enrolled during active disease. The rearrangement links TRBV4-1 to TRBJ2-7; 7 bases are a match to TRBD1. Source material: peripheral blood. Written as DNA, the CDR3 is TGCGCCAGCAGCCAAGTAGGTACAGGGGACTACGAGCAGTACTTC. Translation gives CASSQVGTGDYEQYF.